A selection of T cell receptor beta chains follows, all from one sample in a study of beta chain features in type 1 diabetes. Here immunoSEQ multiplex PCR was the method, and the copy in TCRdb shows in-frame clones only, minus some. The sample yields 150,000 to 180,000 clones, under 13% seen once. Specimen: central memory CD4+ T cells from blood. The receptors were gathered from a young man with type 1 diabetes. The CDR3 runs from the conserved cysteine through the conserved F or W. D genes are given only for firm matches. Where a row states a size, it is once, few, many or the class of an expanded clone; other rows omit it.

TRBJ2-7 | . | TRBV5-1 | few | CASNPGVTYEQYF | TGCGCCTCTAACCCGGGGGTCACCTACGAGCAGTACTTC
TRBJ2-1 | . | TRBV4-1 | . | CASSQDRVAANNEQFF | TGCGCCAGCAGCCAAGATAGGGTAGCGGCGAACAATGAGCAGTTCTTC
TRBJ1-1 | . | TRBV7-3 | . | CASSGTTNTEAFF | TGTGCCAGCAGCGGGACAACGAACACTGAAGCTTTCTTT
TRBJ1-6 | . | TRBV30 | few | CAWSVVRNSPLHF | TGTGCCTGGAGTGTAGTACGGAATTCACCCCTCCACTTT
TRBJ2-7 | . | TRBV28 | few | CASSPDIFYEQYF | TGTGCCAGCAGTCCGGACATTTTCTACGAGCAGTACTTC
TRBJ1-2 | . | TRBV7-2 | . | CASSIDTGSYGYTF | TGTGCCAGCAGCATAGACACAGGGTCCTATGGCTACACCTTC
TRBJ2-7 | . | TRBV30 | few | CAWNRQANYEQYF | TGTGCCTGGAATCGACAGGCGAACTACGAGCAGTACTTC
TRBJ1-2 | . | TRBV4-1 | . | CASSQVSRGDYGYTF | TGCGCCAGCAGCCAAGTTAGCAGGGGAGATTATGGCTACACCTTC
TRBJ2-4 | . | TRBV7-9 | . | CASSLYGGNIQYF | TGTGCCAGCAGCTTATATGGCGGTAACATTCAGTACTTC
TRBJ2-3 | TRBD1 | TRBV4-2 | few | CASSQTGVGTDTQYF | TGTGCCAGCAGCCAGACAGGGGTGGGCACAGATACGCAGTATTTT
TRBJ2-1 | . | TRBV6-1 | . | CASSSEVDEQFF | TGTGCCAGCAGTTCGGAGGTCGATGAGCAGTTCTTC
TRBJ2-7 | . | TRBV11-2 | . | CASSLVEASLGEQYF | TGTGCCAGCAGCTTAGTTGAGGCGTCCCTCGGGGAGCAGTACTTC
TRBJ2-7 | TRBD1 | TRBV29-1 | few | CSVENSGTGPYEQYF | TGCAGCGTTGAAAATTCCGGGACAGGACCCTACGAGCAGTACTTC
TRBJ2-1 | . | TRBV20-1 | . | CSASEINEQFF | TGCAGTGCTAGCGAGATCAATGAGCAGTTCTTC
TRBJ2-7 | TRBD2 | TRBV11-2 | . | CASSSRTSGSRYEQYF | TGTGCCAGCAGCTCAAGGACTAGCGGGAGTAGATACGAGCAGTACTTC
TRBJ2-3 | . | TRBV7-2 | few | CASSGQTTQYF | TGTGCCAGCTCAGGACAGACTACGCAGTATTTT
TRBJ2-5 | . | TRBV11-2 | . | CASGQGRETQYF | TGTGCCAGCGGGCAAGGAAGGGAGACCCAGTACTTC
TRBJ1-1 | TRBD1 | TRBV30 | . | CAWTSGGTEAFF | TGTGCCTGGACCTCAGGGGGCACTGAAGCTTTCTTT
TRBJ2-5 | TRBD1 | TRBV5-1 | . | CASREQGLQETQYF | TGCGCCAGCAGGGAACAGGGGCTTCAAGAGACCCAGTACTTC
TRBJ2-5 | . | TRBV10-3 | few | CAIREGVGQETQYF | TGTGCCATCAGGGAGGGAGTGGGCCAAGAGACCCAGTACTTC
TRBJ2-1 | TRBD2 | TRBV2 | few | CASTDSGLAGAAYNEQFF | TGTGCCAGCACCGATTCGGGACTAGCGGGGGCAGCGTACAATGAGCAGTTCTTC